This entry is about one TCR beta chain. Its matching antigen is unknown. The length of the CDR3 is 16 residues. Deletions cut 3 bases from V and 5 bases from J, with 16 bases between. The germline V gene encodes CDR1 WSHSY and CDR2 SAAADI. The sample comes from a study of cytomegalovirus exposure and HLA in healthy donors. Study-wide results and limits: TCR beta chains numbering more than 150 were designated cytomegalovirus-associated.

Vbeta (60) and Jbeta (13) primers were used in the PCR. TCRdb's copy holds only in-frame clones and misses some; the assay was immunoSEQ multiplex PCR. In the table there are 65,000 or so clones, 77% of which are singletons. The source is a woman in her forties in good health and CMV-seropositive. V and J are TRBV10-2 and TRBJ2-2; tentative D call: TRBD2 (7 bases). The material sequenced was PBMCs. This CDR3 reads CASSDRGAPRTGELFF. The CDR3 DNA is TGCGCCAGCAGTGACCGGGGGGCGCCGAGGACCGGGGAGCTGTTTTTT.